The table lists the clone carrying this T cell receptor (beta chain) with many counts. Its antigen is currently unknown. A process of 5'RACE template switching, which added a universal primer site and UMIs, was used to make TCR cDNA. TCRdb itself ran the 5' RACE reads through MiXCR, one entry per CDR3 protein. This repertoire shows around 310,000 distinct CDR3 sequences, 8.7% found once; its top ten account for 15% to 20%. The CDR3 consists of 12 residues. Trimming took 6 bases from V and 4 from J, leaving 9 bases between them. Germline V gene data show CDR1 as LNHDA and CDR2 as SQIVND (reference sequence). The data derive from a study of T cells after yellow fever vaccination. Points from the study as a whole: CD4 and CD8 compartments shared a small share of clonotypes. The secondary response showed a weaker magnitude and a faster peak, day 5 versus 15. Re-detected after boosting: most primary clones, around 96% of CD4 and about 85% of CD8.

The clonotype was recovered from a man aged 18 to 30 who received the YFV17D yellow fever vaccine. The chain links TRBV19 to TRBJ1-1; D is possibly TRBD1 (5 bases). The sequencing here drew on PBMCs, taken on the day of the first yellow fever vaccination. CDR3 DNA: TGTGCCAGTAGAGCAGGGATCACTGAAGCTTTCTTT. This codes for CASRAGITEAFF.